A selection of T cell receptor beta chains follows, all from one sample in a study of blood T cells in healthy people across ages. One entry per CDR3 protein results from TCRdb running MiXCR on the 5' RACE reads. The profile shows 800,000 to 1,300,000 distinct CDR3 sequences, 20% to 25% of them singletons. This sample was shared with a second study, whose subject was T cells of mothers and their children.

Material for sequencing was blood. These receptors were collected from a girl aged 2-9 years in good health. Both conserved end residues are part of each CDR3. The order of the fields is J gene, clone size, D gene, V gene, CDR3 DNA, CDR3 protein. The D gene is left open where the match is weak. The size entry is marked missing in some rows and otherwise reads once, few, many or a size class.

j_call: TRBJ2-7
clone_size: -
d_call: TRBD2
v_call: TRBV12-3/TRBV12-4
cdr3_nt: TGTGCCAGCAGTTTTGGCGGGAGGCTCTACGAGCAGTACTTC
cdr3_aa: CASSFGGRLYEQYF

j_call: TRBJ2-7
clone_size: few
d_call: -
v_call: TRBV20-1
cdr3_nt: TGCAGTGCTAGAGATCTGGCGGGGACCTACGAGCAGTACTTC
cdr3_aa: CSARDLAGTYEQYF

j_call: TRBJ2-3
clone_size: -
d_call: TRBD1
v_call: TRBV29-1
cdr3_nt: TGCAGCGTTGAAGTGGAGGACAGGACAGATACGCAGTATTTT
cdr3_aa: CSVEVEDRTDTQYF

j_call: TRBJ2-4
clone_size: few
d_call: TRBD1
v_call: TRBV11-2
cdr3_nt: TGTGCCAGCAGCTTAGATCTTGCAGGGCAGGGGGCGGCCAAAAACATTCAGTACTTC
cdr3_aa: CASSLDLAGQGAAKNIQYF

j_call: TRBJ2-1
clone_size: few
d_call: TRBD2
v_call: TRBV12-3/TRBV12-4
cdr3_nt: TGTGCCAGCAGTTTCCAACGACTAGCGGAAGAGCAGTTCTTC
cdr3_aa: CASSFQRLAEEQFF

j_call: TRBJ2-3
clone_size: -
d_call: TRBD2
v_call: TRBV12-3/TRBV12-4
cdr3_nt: TGTGCCAGCAGCACTATGGTCGGGACTAGCGGCACAGATACGCAGTATTTT
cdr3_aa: CASSTMVGTSGTDTQYF

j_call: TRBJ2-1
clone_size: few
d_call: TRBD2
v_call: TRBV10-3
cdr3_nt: TGTGCCATCAGACGAACTAGCGGGAGCCCGCGCAATGAGCAGTTCTTC
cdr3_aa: CAIRRTSGSPRNEQFF

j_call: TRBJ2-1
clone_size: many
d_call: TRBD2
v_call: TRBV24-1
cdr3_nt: TGTGCCACCAGCGCTTTCGGCGCGGGAGGGGACAATGAGCAGTTCTTC
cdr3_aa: CATSAFGAGGDNEQFF

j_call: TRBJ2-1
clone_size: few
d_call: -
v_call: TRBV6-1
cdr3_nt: TGTGCCAGCACGAACAGGGGACTAAGGGATGAGCAGTTCTTC
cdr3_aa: CASTNRGLRDEQFF

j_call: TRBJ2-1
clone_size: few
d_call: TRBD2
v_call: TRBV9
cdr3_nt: TGTGCCAGCAGCGTAGGCCCTAGCGGGGAGTACAATGAGCAGTTCTTC
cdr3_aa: CASSVGPSGEYNEQFF

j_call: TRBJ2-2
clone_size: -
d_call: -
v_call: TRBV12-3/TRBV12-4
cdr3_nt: TGTGCCAGCACCCCTCTTAACAGGAGGGATCGGGAGCTGTTTTTT
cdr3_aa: CASTPLNRRDRELFF

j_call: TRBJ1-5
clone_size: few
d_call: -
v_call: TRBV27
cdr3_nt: TGTGCCAGCAGTTTCGGGCGGTTCAATCAGCCCCAGCATTTT
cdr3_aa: CASSFGRFNQPQHF

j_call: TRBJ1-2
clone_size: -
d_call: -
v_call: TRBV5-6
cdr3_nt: TGTGCCAGCAGCCACCGGGCCCCTGGGCTGGATGGCTACACCTTC
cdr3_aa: CASSHRAPGLDGYTF

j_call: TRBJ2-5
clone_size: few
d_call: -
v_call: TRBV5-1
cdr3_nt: TGCGCCAGCAGTACAGGGCAGATCGGCCAAGAGACCCAGTACTTC
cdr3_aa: CASSTGQIGQETQYF

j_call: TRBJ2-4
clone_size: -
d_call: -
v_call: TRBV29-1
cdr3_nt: TGCAGCGTCGTATTTCGGGACGGAAGACTAGCCAAAAACATTCAGTACTTC
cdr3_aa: CSVVFRDGRLAKNIQYF

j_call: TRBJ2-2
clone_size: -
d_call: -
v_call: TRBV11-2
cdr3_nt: TGTGCCAGCAGCTTAAAGGGCGCGAACACCGGGGAGCTGTTTTTT
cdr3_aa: CASSLKGANTGELFF

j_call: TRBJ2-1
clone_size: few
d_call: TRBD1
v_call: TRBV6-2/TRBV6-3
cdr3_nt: TGTGCCAGCAGGCGACCGGGACAGGGGATCAATGAGCAGTTCTTC
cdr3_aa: CASRRPGQGINEQFF

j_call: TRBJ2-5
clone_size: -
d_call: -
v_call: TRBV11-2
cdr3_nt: TGTGCCAGCAGCTTCTTCATTCGAGAGACCCAGTACTTC
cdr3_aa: CASSFFIRETQYF

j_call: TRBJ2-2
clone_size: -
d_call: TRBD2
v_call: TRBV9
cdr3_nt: TGTGCCAGCAGCGTGCCACTAGCGGGAGCGAACACCGGGGAGCTGTTTTTT
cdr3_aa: CASSVPLAGANTGELFF

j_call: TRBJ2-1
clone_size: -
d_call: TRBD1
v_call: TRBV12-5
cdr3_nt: TGTGCTAGTGGCATTGGACAGGTAAATGAGCAGTTCTTC
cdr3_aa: CASGIGQVNEQFF

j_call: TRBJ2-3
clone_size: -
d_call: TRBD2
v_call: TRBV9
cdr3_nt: TGTGCCAGCAGCCCCCCCGGGGGGACCCTGCTCTCTCGCACAGATACGCAGTATTTT
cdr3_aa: CASSPPGGTLLSRTDTQYF

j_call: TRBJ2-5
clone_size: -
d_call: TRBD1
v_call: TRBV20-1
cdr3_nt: TGCAGTGCCCCGCCCGGGACAGGGGCGCAAGAGACCCAGTACTTC
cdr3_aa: CSAPPGTGAQETQYF

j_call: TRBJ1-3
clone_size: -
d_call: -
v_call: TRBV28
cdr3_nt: TGTGCCAGCAGTCGACCTCGGGGCCAATCCTTTGGAAGTAACACCATATATTTT
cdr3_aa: CASSRPRGQSFGSNTIYF

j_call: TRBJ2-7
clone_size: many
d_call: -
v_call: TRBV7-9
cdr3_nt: TGTGCCAGCTCACCCACGCCCTACGAGCAGTACTTC
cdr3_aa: CASSPTPYEQYF

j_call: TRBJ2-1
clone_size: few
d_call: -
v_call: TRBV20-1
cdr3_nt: TGCAGTGCGCCTTCCCCGGGTGGGAATGAGCAGTTCTTC
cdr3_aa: CSAPSPGGNEQFF

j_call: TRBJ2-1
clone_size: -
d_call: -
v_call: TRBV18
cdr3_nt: TGTGCCAGCTCACCGACAGGAGACACCTACAATGAGCAGTTCTTC
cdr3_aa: CASSPTGDTYNEQFF

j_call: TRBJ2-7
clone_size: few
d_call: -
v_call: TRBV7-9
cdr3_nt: TGTGCCAGCAGCTTTGCGGTTTACGAGCAGTACTTC
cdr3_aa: CASSFAVYEQYF

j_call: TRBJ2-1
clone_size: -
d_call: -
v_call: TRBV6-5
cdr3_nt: TGTGCCAGCAGTTACTCGGATAGCGATTCCTACAATGAGCAGTTCTTC
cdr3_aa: CASSYSDSDSYNEQFF